This record covers a single T cell receptor beta chain. Its antigen is unknown. The data are from a study of T cell responses to AZD1222 COVID-19 vaccine. General study results and limits: Spike-specific TCR breadth and depth grew following two AZD1222 doses. Close to half of all spike-specific TCRs reportedly target regions of the variants that are unmutated.

The V gene end was trimmed by 8 bases and the J gene end by 4 bases; junction bases not matched to a gene: 2. The CDR3 runs 12 residues. Germline V gene sequence: CDR1 SNHLY, CDR2 FYNNEI. The protocol was immunoSEQ multiplex PCR, while the TCRdb copy is restricted to in-frame clones and leaves out a portion. The repertoire includes under 130,000 clones, 89% of them detected once, and 44% sits in the top ten. The source of this sequence is an adult who received the AZD1222 COVID-19 vaccine. The chain couples TRBV2 to TRBJ1-5; 7 bases agree with TRBD1. The material sequenced was peripheral blood, taken 28 days after the second AZD1222 dose. In DNA, the CDR3 is TGTGCCAGCGGCAGGGGGAATCAGCCCCAGCATTTT. It yields the protein CASGRGNQPQHF.